One and the same sample provided the 16 T cell receptor beta chains below, sequenced in a study of shared clonotypes between healthy human individuals. Generated by immunoSEQ multiplex PCR, the TCRdb table keeps only in-frame clones and is missing some. Among about 2 million clones listed, 95% were seen once. The sample was naive CD4+ T cells sorted from blood. Subset in this sample: CD45RA+ positively selected. All receptors derive from a man younger than 30 in good health.

The rearrangement joins TRBV30 to TRBJ1-4; D gene uncertain. The length of the CDR3 is 16 residues. Trimming took off 3 bases at V and 5 bases at J, with 19 bases between the two ends. CDR1 and CDR2 (germline): GTSNPN, SVGIG (reference sequence). The chain's CDR3 is CAWSLGQARINEKLFF. CDR3 coding DNA: TGTGCCTGGAGCCTCGGGCAGGCAAGAATAAATGAAAAACTGTTTTTT.

The chain uses TRBV18 and TRBJ2-1; 8 bases fit TRBD2. V trimming: 3 bases; J trimming: 6 bases; junction bases outside the gene matches: 10. The CDR3 loop spans 16 amino acids. Germline CDR1 is KGHSH and CDR2 is LQKENI. The CDR3 spells CASSPFSGSPGNEQFF. Here the CDR3 DNA reads TGTGCCAGCTCACCTTTCAGCGGGAGTCCGGGCAATGAGCAGTTCTTC. The complete variable domain, with remaining parts taken from reference TRBV18 and TRBJ2-1, reads NAGVMQNPRHLVRRRGQEARLRCSPMKGHSHVYWYRQLPEEGLKFMVYLQKENIIDESGMPKERFSAEFPKEGPSILRIQQVVRGDSAAYFCASSPFSGSPGNEQFFGPGTRLTVL.

The CDR3 coding sequence is TGTGCCAGCAGCTTAGGAATCGGAGGCGAGCAGTACTTC. Translation gives CASSLGIGGEQYF. The chain links TRBV7-2 to TRBJ2-7, with a tentative D call TRBD2 (5 bases). Germline V CDR1 and CDR2: SGHTA, FQGNSA. The CDR3 extends over 13 amino acids. Trimming took off 1 base at V and 6 bases at J, with 10 bases between the two ends. Drawing the rest from reference TRBV7-2 and TRBJ2-7, the complete variable domain is GAGVSQSPSNKVTEKGKDVELRCDPISGHTALYWYRQSLGQGLEFLIYFQGNSAPDKSGLPSDRFSAERTGGSVSTLTIQRTQQEDSAVYLCASSLGIGGEQYFGPGTRLTVT.

This rearrangement joins TRBV19 to TRBJ2-7; D possibly corresponds to TRBD2 (7 bases). The ends were cut back, 3 bases at V and 6 bases at J, with 15 bases in the middle. Germline V gene lookup returns CDR1 LNHDA and CDR2 SQIVND (reference sequence). There are 14 residues in the CDR3. Written as DNA, the CDR3 is TGTGCCAGTAGTATTGGCGGGGGCATCAGCGAGCAGTACTTC. This gives the protein CASSIGGGISEQYF.

The chain has TRBV2 and TRBJ1-4, with D unclear. V dropped 9 bases and J dropped 7 bases, with 15 bases sitting between them. CDR1 is SNHLY, CDR2 FYNNEI, per germline. CDR3 length: 13 amino acids. CDR3 nucleotides: TGTGCCAGTAAACGGTCCCAAGGTGAAAAACTGTTTTTT. This codes for CASKRSQGEKLFF. Combining the CDR3 with reference TRBV2 and TRBJ1-4 gives the whole variable domain EPEVTQTPSHQVTQMGQEVILRCVPISNHLYFYWYRQILGQKVEFLVSFYNNEISEKSEIFDDQFSVERPDGSNFTLKIRSTKLEDSAMYFCASKRSQGEKLFFGSGTQLSVL.

This chain uses TRBV5-4 with TRBJ2-6; 11 bases fit TRBD1. V dropped 2 bases and J dropped 4; count of bases not matched to a gene: 8. The CDR3 loop spans 18 amino acids. Germline lookup yields CDR1 SGHNT and CDR2 YYREEE (reference sequence). CDR3 nucleotides: TGTGCCAGCAGCTTCGGACAGGGGGCGTTGGGAGGGGCCAACGTCCTGACTTTC. Amino acids: CASSFGQGALGGANVLTF.

About this clone itself: This sample includes further DNA sequences coding for the same CDR3. This CDR3 is CASSGDGYEQYF. The CDR3 bases are TGTGCCAGCAGCGGGGACGGGTACGAGCAGTACTTC. V gene TRBV2 combines with J gene TRBJ2-7, with D perhaps given as TRBD1 or TRBD2 (5 bases each). The CDR3 totals 12 residues. V was shortened by 6 bases and J by 4 bases, with 10 bases between the two germline ends. CDR1 and CDR2 (germline): SNHLY, FYNNEI.

The gene calls are TRBV11-2 and TRBJ1-6, with 7 nucleotides matching TRBD1. The germline gives CDR1 SGHAT, CDR2 FQNNGV. CDR3 size: 16 residues. Trimming cost V 1 base and J 7 bases; bases outside gene matches: 7. The CDR3 DNA reads as TGTGCCAGCAGCTTAGCGGGTGGGACAGCGAATTCACCCCTCCACTTT. Its translation: CASSLAGGTANSPLHF.

The rearrangement links TRBV11-1 to TRBJ2-1; 10 bases line up with TRBD2. The germline gives CDR1 SGHAT, CDR2 FQDESV (reference sequence). This CDR3 has 16 amino acids. V lost 4 bases and J lost 2; bases outside the gene matches: 5. The CDR3 DNA follows: TGTGCCAGCAGCTCCCGGAGCGGGGGGGCCTACAATGAGCAGTTCTTC. The encoded protein is CASSSRSGGAYNEQFF.

The chain employs TRBV15 and TRBJ2-7, with a possible D match to TRBD1 (5 bases). The CDR3 extends over 16 amino acids. Germline CDR1 LNHNV, CDR2 YYDKDF (reference sequence). V shed 0 bases and J shed 4 bases, with 16 bases lying between them. The CDR3 spells CATSRDSWQGAYEQYF. The CDR3 DNA sequence: TGTGCCACCAGCAGAGATTCTTGGCAGGGTGCGTACGAGCAGTACTTC.

This clone was picked up one time. The gene calls are TRBV5-1 and TRBJ2-7; the D is unclear. The CDR3 consists of 17 residues. Germline V gene sequence: CDR1 SGHRS, CDR2 YFSETQ. Trimming removed 0 bases at V and 0 bases at J, with 16 bases between. CDR3 protein: CASSLAPRQSGSYEQYF. The CDR3, as DNA: TGCGCCAGCAGCTTGGCCCCGCGGCAGTCAGGCTCCTACGAGCAGTACTTC.

V usage is TRBV2 and J usage is TRBJ1-1; D is uncertain. V lost 3 bases to trimming and J lost 0 bases, with 11 bases between them. The CDR3 has 15 amino acids. Germline lookup yields CDR1 SNHLY and CDR2 FYNNEI. CDR3 loop: CASSDFGFMNTEAFF. As DNA, the CDR3 is TGTGCCAGCAGTGATTTTGGTTTCATGAACACTGAAGCTTTCTTT.

This chain connects TRBV5-6 to TRBJ1-2; D remains ambiguous. Trimming left V 1 base short and J 4 bases short, with 17 bases between. This CDR3 comprises 16 residues. Germline V CDR1 and CDR2: SGHDT, YYEEEE. CDR3 sequence: CASSLNGVRVAYGYTF. CDR3 nucleotide sequence: TGTGCCAGCAGCTTGAACGGAGTGCGGGTGGCCTATGGCTACACCTTC. The entire variable domain, with the rest obtained from reference TRBV5-6 and TRBJ1-2, is as follows: DAGVTQSPTHLIKTRGQQVTLRCSPKSGHDTVSWYQQALGQGPQFIFQYYEEEERQRGNFPDRFSGHQFPNYSSELNVNALLLGDSALYLCASSLNGVRVAYGYTFGSGTRLTVV.

The rearrangement links TRBV11-1 to TRBJ2-7; TRBD2 matches 8 bases. Trimming removed 6 bases from V and 5 bases from J; junction bases left unmatched: 18. This CDR3 comprises 17 residues. Germline assignment: CDR1 SGHAT and CDR2 FQDESV (reference sequence). CDR3 DNA sequence: TGTGCCAGCAGTCCGATAATTCGGGGGGGCCCCCTAAACGAGCAGTACTTC. The encoded protein is CASSPIIRGGPLNEQYF.

The chain is built from TRBV7-2 and TRBJ2-1; weak D call: TRBD2 (6 bases). The CDR3 consists of 14 residues. V was shortened by 6 bases and J by 4 bases, with 13 bases between the two germline ends. The germline gives CDR1 SGHTA, CDR2 FQGNSA. DNA for the CDR3: TGTGCCAGCAGTTCGCGGGGTCAGTACAATGAGCAGTTCTTC. Its translation: CASSSRGQYNEQFF.

The rearrangement uses TRBV28 and TRBJ2-7, with 9 positions matching TRBD1. CDR1 and CDR2 (germline): MDHEN, SYDVKM. The CDR3 is 14 residues long. V was pared by 7 bases and J by 3 bases, with 7 bases of the junction left unmatched. The CDR3 sequence is CASIPGTGYYEQYF. In DNA form, the CDR3 reads TGTGCCAGCATTCCCGGGACAGGGTACTACGAGCAGTACTTC.